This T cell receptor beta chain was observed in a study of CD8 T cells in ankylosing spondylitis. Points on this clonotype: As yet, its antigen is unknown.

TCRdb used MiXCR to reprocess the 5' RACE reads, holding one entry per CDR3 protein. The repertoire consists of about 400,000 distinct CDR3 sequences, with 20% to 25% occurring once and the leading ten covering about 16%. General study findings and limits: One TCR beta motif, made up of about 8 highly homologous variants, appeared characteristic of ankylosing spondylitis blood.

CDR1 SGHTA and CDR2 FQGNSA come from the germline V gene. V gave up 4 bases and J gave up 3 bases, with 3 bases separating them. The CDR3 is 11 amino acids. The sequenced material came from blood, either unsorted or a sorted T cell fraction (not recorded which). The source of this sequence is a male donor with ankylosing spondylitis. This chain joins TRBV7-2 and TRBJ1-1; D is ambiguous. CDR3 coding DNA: TGTGCCAGCAGCTGGTACACTGAAGCTTTCTTT. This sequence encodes CASSWYTEAFF.